The 6 T cell receptor beta chains in this list originate from one sample, sequenced in a study of T cells after yellow fever vaccination. In TCRdb, the 5' RACE reads were re-called with MiXCR into one record per CDR3 protein. The table lists over 15,000 distinct CDR3 sequences, approximately 4.1% of them singletons. Sample: PBMCs, either bulk or a sorted T-cell subset (CD4+, CD8+, memory, or dextramer-sorted; not recorded which), taken 15 days after the yellow fever booster vaccination. The source of these receptors is a man younger than 40 who received the YFV17D yellow fever vaccine.

This clonotype was picked up many times. V gene TRBV7-9 combines with J gene TRBJ2-1; D is unclear. V lost 5 bases and J 8 bases, leaving 4 bases between the germline ends. The germline V gene encodes CDR1 SEHNR and CDR2 FQNEAQ (reference sequence). The CDR3 length is 10 residues. The CDR3 DNA is TGTGCCAGCAGCATAGATGAGCAGTTCTTC. Translating it yields CASSIDEQFF.

This clonotype was seen at least ten times. The chain joins TRBV7-9 to TRBJ2-7; no definite D call. The CDR3 consists of 14 residues. Trimming removed 3 bases at V and 3 bases at J, with 12 bases between. Germline V gene data show CDR1 as SEHNR and CDR2 as FQNEAQ (reference sequence). CDR3: CASSFASADYEQYF. CDR3 sequence (DNA): TGTGCCAGCAGCTTTGCGAGCGCCGACTACGAGCAGTACTTC.

In its sample, this clonotype ranks as medium-sized (0.01 to 0.1%). The chain recombines TRBV7-9 with TRBJ1-2; tentative D call: TRBD1 (5 bases). There are 14 residues in the CDR3. The germline CDR1 and CDR2 sequences are SEHNR and FQNEAQ (reference sequence). Trimming removed 5 bases at V and 4 bases at J, with 14 bases between. The DNA for the CDR3 is TGTGCCAGCAGCCCTGACAGAGTGGGCTATGGCTACACCTTC. Protein product: CASSPDRVGYGYTF. Full variable domain (rest looked up from reference TRBV7-9 and TRBJ1-2): DTGVSQNPRHKITKRGQNVTFRCDPISEHNRLYWYRQTLGQGPEFLTYFQNEAQLEKSRLLSDRFSAERPKGSFSTLEIQRTEQGDSAMYLCASSPDRVGYGYTFGSGTRLTVV.

This clonotype was found many times. The rearrangement joins TRBV6-2 or TRBV6-3 to TRBJ1-1; D unresolved. Per germline, CDR1 MNHEY and CDR2 SVGEGT. The CDR3 is 16 residues long. Trimming took off 6 bases at V and 6 bases at J, with 23 bases between the two ends. CDR3 region: CASSWRLERVMAEAFF. CDR3 DNA sequence: TGTGCCAGCAGCTGGAGGTTGGAGCGAGTGATGGCTGAAGCTTTCTTT.

This clonotype was seen at least ten times. The V call is TRBV27, the J call TRBJ2-4; D is unresolved. CDR3 size: 14 residues. Per the germline V gene, CDR1 is MNHEY and CDR2 is SMNVEV (reference sequence). V lost 6 bases and J 9 bases, leaving 18 bases between the germline ends. The CDR3 reads CASSPSPAPGIQYF. The CDR3 DNA reads as TGTGCCAGCAGCCCATCCCCTGCCCCTGGCATTCAGTACTTC.

This clonotype appeared many times. This chain links TRBV12-3 or TRBV12-4 with TRBJ1-1; D not certain. V dropped 6 bases and J dropped 10 bases, with 12 bases sitting between them. The CDR3 spans 11 residues. CDR3 nucleotides: TGTGCCAGCAGCCCAGCGTTGGGAGCTTTCTTT. This translates into CASSPALGAFF.